Included here is one T cell receptor beta chain sequence, with context. Its antigen is currently unknown. The data are from a study of shared clonotypes between healthy human individuals. The wider study: Donors had three CD4 naive, three CD4 memory, two CD8 naive and one CD8 memory plate apiece. Study conclusions and caveats: In having few donors, the study represented limited genetic and exposure-history diversity. Shared clonotypes: approximately 4.5% naive CD4, roughly 4% naive CD8, roughly 2.4% memory CD4, approximately 0.37% memory CD8.

Trimming left V 0 bases short and J 8 bases short, with 16 bases between. The CDR3 contains 16 residues. The V gene's germline CDR1 is SGHAT and CDR2 FQNNGV. About 200 ng DNA, approximately 30,000 T cell genomes, went into each sorted-subset replicate PCR. Using immunoSEQ multiplex PCR, the repertoire was profiled, and TCRdb retains in-frame clones only, with some absent. The sample yields some 2.3 million clones, roughly 93% seen once. The chain links TRBV11-2 to TRBJ1-4, with D perhaps TRBD1 (5 bases). The source of this sequence is a man aged 18 to 29 in good health. Some clones in this sample may be carry-over from other donors' samples. Source material: naive CD4+ T cells from PBMCs. The subset here: CD45RA+ positively selected. This CDR3 reads CASSLDALGQQEKLFF. The CDR3 bases are TGTGCCAGCAGCTTAGATGCGTTGGGGCAGCAGGAAAAACTGTTTTTT.